The T cell receptor (beta chain) described here comes from a study of tissue T cells after allogeneic stem cell transplantation. Study observations and caveats: Shared clones across patients were few; motif clustering revealed tissue-specific shared signatures. TCR repertoires tracked anatomic similarity, regardless of disease or transplant status.

Time point reported: mouse harvest day 7 after allogeneic transplant. Mouse grafts combined 10^7 T-cell-depleted bone marrow cells with 10^6 splenic CD5+ T cells. CDR1 NSHNY and CDR2 SYGAGN come from the germline V gene. With 2 bases clipped from V and 4 bases from J, the junction kept 2 bases outside the gene matches. The CDR3 is made up of 13 amino acids. Some clones are missing from TCRdb's copy, which holds only in-frame ones; the method was immunoSEQ multiplex PCR. The repertoire has about 1,000 clones, about 60% of them found once; the top ten carry 15% to 20%. This clone was picked up one time. Its antigen is unknown. Mouse gene names apply. The read finishes 1 residue shy of the CDR3 end, and the germline J gene is used to complete it.

J is TRBJ1-1 and V is TRBV13-1; TRBD1 matches at 7 bases. The source material was liver tissue. This receptor was obtained from a female BALB/c mouse given C57BL/6 T cells with graft-versus-host disease after an allogeneic hematopoietic cell transplant. The CDR3 reads CASSEQGLTEVFF. The sequenced CDR3 bases are TGTGCCAGCAGTGAACAGGGGCTCACAGAAGTCTTC.